The 9 T cell receptor beta chains given below trace back to one sample, sequenced in a study of CD8 T cells in Susac syndrome. RNA in amounts of about 0.5 to 1 ug was reverse transcribed with random hexamers. TCRdb re-called the immunoSEQ multiplex PCR reads with MiXCR, one entry per CDR3 protein. The sample holds roughly 150,000 distinct CDR3 sequences, 85% to 95% seen once. Sequencing was carried out using CD8+ T cells from PBMCs. Source of these receptors: a human donor with multiple sclerosis.

As DNA, the CDR3 is TGTGCCACCAGCCCTACGTGGGAGTACAATGAGCAGTTCTTC. Its translation: CATSPTWEYNEQFF. The chain combines TRBV15 with TRBJ2-1, with D perhaps matching TRBD2 (5 bases). Trimming stripped 5 bases from V and 4 bases from J, with 12 bases between. The germline gives CDR1 LNHNV, CDR2 YYDKDF (reference sequence). The CDR3 is made up of 14 amino acids.

The J gene is TRBJ2-7, the V gene TRBV14; D call uncertain. V was trimmed by 1 base and J by 6 bases, leaving 13 bases between them. Looked up from germline, CDR1 is SGHDN and CDR2 is FVKESK. The CDR3 runs to 14 residues. The CDR3 nucleotides are TGTGCCAGCAGCCAAGGGACCCCGGTCGGCGAGCAGTACTTC. It yields the protein CASSQGTPVGEQYF. The variable domain in full, with the rest retrieved from reference TRBV14 and TRBJ2-7, is EAGVTQFPSHSVIEKGQTVTLRCDPISGHDNLYWYRRVMGKEIKFLLHFVKESKQDESGMPNNRFLAERTGGTYSTLKVQPAELEDSGVYFCASSQGTPVGEQYFGPGTRLTVT.

The chain has TRBV27 and TRBJ1-5; D uncertain. V gave up 3 bases and J gave up 1 base, with 7 bases separating them. The CDR3 runs 14 residues. From germline, CDR1 is MNHEY and CDR2 SMNVEV (reference sequence). The CDR3 here is CASSFLGSNQPQHF. The CDR3 region has the DNA TGTGCCAGCAGTTTCTTAGGAAGCAATCAGCCCCAGCATTTT.

The chain links TRBV27 to TRBJ1-2, with TRBD1 identical over 9 bases. Trimming at V came to 4 bases and at J to 6 bases, leaving 15 bases not matched to a gene. Germline V CDR1 and CDR2: MNHEY, SMNVEV (reference sequence). CDR3 length: 17 amino acids. This CDR3 is CASSSIFPGQGEHGYTF. CDR3 nucleotide sequence: TGTGCCAGCAGTTCAATCTTTCCGGGACAGGGCGAGCATGGCTACACCTTC.

This chain connects TRBV7-2 to TRBJ1-5, with 11 bases fitting TRBD1. J was trimmed by 5 bases and V by 1 base; bases with no gene match: 4. There are 16 residues in the CDR3. In germline, CDR1 is SGHTA, CDR2 FQGNSA. The CDR3 region is CASSLVGQGVYQPQHF. CDR3 nucleotides: TGTGCCAGCAGCTTAGTGGGACAGGGGGTATATCAGCCCCAGCATTTT.

This chain uses TRBV12-5 with TRBJ2-7; no definite D call. Germline loops: CDR1 LGHNT, CDR2 FRNRAP. V lost 4 bases and J 7 bases, leaving 11 bases between the germline ends. The CDR3 covers 12 residues. CDR3 in DNA: TGTGCTAGTGGTTCCCACCTTGGGGAGCAGTACTTC. Encoded protein: CASGSHLGEQYF.

The rearrangement joins TRBV20-1 to TRBJ2-1; D call uncertain. Germline assignment: CDR1 DFQATT and CDR2 SNEGSKA (reference sequence). There are 12 residues in the CDR3. CDR3 in DNA: TGCAGCCTAGTCCCGCCGGGTAATGAGCAGTTCTTC. Its protein product is CSLVPPGNEQFF.

The J gene is TRBJ1-5, the V gene TRBV28; D might be TRBD1 (5 bases). Germline V CDR1 and CDR2: MDHEN, SYDVKM. The CDR3 covers 14 residues. V was clipped by 6 bases and J by 3 bases, with 12 bases between them. The CDR3 is CASSYGTVNQPQHF. CDR3 nucleotides: TGTGCCAGCAGCTATGGGACTGTCAATCAGCCCCAGCATTTT.

The V and J genes are TRBV7-9 and TRBJ2-7; no definite D call. V was cut by 1 base and J by 0 bases, with 7 bases left in between. CDR1 and CDR2 (germline): SEHNR, FQNEAQ (reference sequence). The CDR3 runs 14 residues. In DNA form, the CDR3 reads TGTGCCAGCAGCTTAGAACAGAACTCCTACGAGCAGTACTTC. This codes for CASSLEQNSYEQYF.